A single T cell receptor beta chain is shown here with its context. Its specificity is not known. The sample belongs to a study of radiotherapy plus CTLA-4 blockade in lung cancer. Background on the study: Across the patients, objective responses occurred in approximately 19%, and disease control in just over 30%.

Notes on the study in general: Radiotherapy with ipilimumab was followed by blood expansion of tumor-derived clones.

Each patient with chemo-refractory metastatic non-small-cell lung cancer was treated with focal radiation plus CTLA-4 blockade using ipilimumab. The CDR3 is 14 residues long. With 3 bases removed from V and 9 bases from J, the gap between germline ends came to 15 bases. The germline V gene has CDR1 PRHDT and CDR2 FYEKMQ (reference sequence). Here immunoSEQ multiplex PCR was the method, and the copy in TCRdb shows in-frame clones only, minus some. The sample lists 130,000 or so clones, around 90% occurring once. This TCR derives from a human donor with non-small cell lung cancer that progressed on radiotherapy plus ipilimumab. The source was peripheral blood, collected from a patient treated with radiotherapy plus ipilimumab. The V gene is TRBV13, the J gene TRBJ2-1; weak D call: TRBD2 (6 bases). CDR3 in DNA: TGTGCCAGCAGCTTGACCGGGAGTGGTAGTGAGCAGTTCTTC. Amino acids: CASSLTGSGSEQFF. Based on the CDR3 plus reference TRBV13 and TRBJ2-1, the full variable domain is AAGVIQSPRHLIKEKRETATLKCYPIPRHDTVYWYQQGPGQDPQFLISFYEKMQSDKGSIPDRFSAQQFSDYHSELNMSSLELGDSALYFCASSLTGSGSEQFFGPGTRLTVL.